This paragraph reports one T cell receptor beta chain. What it binds is unknown. TCRalpha and TCRbeta libraries used 5'RACE with constant-segment primers and UMIs. From the 5' RACE reads, TCRdb called clonotypes with MiXCR, one entry per CDR3 protein. The data show roughly 200,000 distinct CDR3 sequences, about 18% seen once. J was trimmed by 9 bases and V by 5 bases; bases with no gene match: 12. This CDR3 region has 15 residues. Germline V gene data show CDR1 as SGHVS and CDR2 as FQNEAQ. The data stem from a study of T-cell memory formation after mild COVID-19. Study-level findings and limits: Contracting CD4+ clones lay largely in CM and EM, with CD8+ ones residing in EMRA. Among clones contracting day 15 to 85, CD4/CD8 was balanced, whereas later expanders leaned CD4+.

What was sequenced was PBMCs or a T cell subset sorted from them (not recorded which). The chain links TRBV7-8 to TRBJ2-1, with 8 bases aligning to TRBD2. The receptor comes from an adult woman who had mild COVID-19 (a few samples of this study predate the infection). Cell type and time point are not known. The CDR3 is CASSRPGLGGLEQFF. For the CDR3, the DNA is TGTGCCAGCAGCCGGCCGGGACTAGGGGGACTTGAGCAGTTCTTC.